The following is a TCR beta chain sequence with its context. Clones were read by immunoSEQ multiplex PCR, and TCRdb kept only the in-frame ones, dropping some. The top ten hold roughly 0.7% of the sample, which has roughly 80,000 clones, less than 90% seen once. The record originates from a study of OX40 agonist ivuxolimab in advanced cancers. Between the trimmed V and J ends, which lost 4 bases and 0 bases, there was a span of 7 bases. Germline-derived CDR1 and CDR2 are SNHLY and FYNNEI. The CDR3 spans 14 residues. The sample in question was CD4+ or CD8+ T cells sorted from blood, obtained in a trial of the OX40 agonist ivuxolimab. The chain links TRBV2 to TRBJ1-5; D not certain. This sequence was found in an adult with an advanced solid tumor such as melanoma, head and neck, liver or kidney cancer. The CDR3 protein is CASSAANSNQPQHF. The CDR3 nucleotides read TGTGCCAGCAGTGCCGCGAATAGCAATCAGCCCCAGCATTTT.